This T cell receptor (beta chain) was captured by sequencing in a study of cytomegalovirus exposure and HLA in healthy donors. Study in general: The roughly 120 million unique TCR beta sequences, from about 180 million T cells, were found by an earlier analysis. Notes on the study in general: Within an earlier analysis, most TCR beta V segments proved productive either about 90% or about 30% of the time. With later analysis, a missense DCLRE1C variant became linked to TCR beta V- and J-gene trimming.

The CDR3 extends over 14 amino acids. Germline V lookup: CDR1 KGHSH, CDR2 LQKENI. With V trimmed by 10 bases and J by 2 bases, 10 bases remained unmatched. Of note for this clone: Its antigen is not identified.

Primers included in the PCR were 60 Vbeta and 13 Jbeta primers. In the source study's methods: Later analysis identified roughly 82 million unique TCR beta chains, roughly 11 million shared. Some clones are missing from TCRdb's copy, which holds only in-frame ones; the method was immunoSEQ multiplex PCR. V, J and clone size are those of that table, while D and trimming were read from the DNA. This sample has some 95,000 clones, with 77% found just once. The sample comprised PBMCs. The sequence was obtained from a middle-aged woman in good health and CMV-seronegative. The V and J genes are TRBV18 and TRBJ1-2; 7 nucleotides agree with TRBD1. CDR3 protein: CATENRDSNYGYTF. CDR3 bases: TGTGCCACCGAGAACCGGGACAGCAACTATGGCTACACCTTC.